Here is one TCR beta chain with its context. What it recognizes is unknown. V shed 1 base and J shed 7 bases, with 7 bases lying between them. Germline assignment: CDR1 SGHDN and CDR2 FVKESK. The length of the CDR3 is 12 residues. The data originate from a study of T cell repertoires in cytomegalovirus infection. At the level of the study: Alongside well-studied HLA-B-restricted CMV epitopes, recently identified HLA-C-restricted CMV epitopes were also used. Findings and limits, study-wide: Cumulative public TCR beta family frequency identified CMV carriers with the relevant HLA.

In TCRdb, the reads were re-called with MiXCR into one record per CDR3 protein. Of roughly 180,000 distinct CDR3 sequences listed, about a fifth were seen once; the top ten hold 25%. The origin of this receptor is a human donor in good health (CMV status not recorded). Some clones in this sample may be carry-over from other donors' samples. The sample consisted of CD8+ T cells from cultured PBMCs, taken from culture after CMV antigen stimulation. V usage is TRBV14 and J usage is TRBJ1-1, with D hard to call. The CDR3 DNA is TGTGCCAGCAGCCAAGTTGGCGGTGAAGCTTTCTTT. It translates to CASSQVGGEAFF.